Listed here are 8 T cell receptor beta chains from one sample, sequenced in a study of blood T cell repertoires in COVID-19. Libraries were prepared by immunoSEQ multiplex PCR; TCRdb keeps only in-frame clonotypes and omits some of them. In the table there are 150,000 to 200,000 clones, about 86% of which are singletons. Sequencing was performed on peripheral blood. The receptors originated from a woman of 80 years or more with acute or convalescent COVID-19.

The chain links TRBV10-3 to TRBJ2-7; no firm D call. The germline V and J ends were trimmed by 4 bases and 5 bases, with 12 bases remaining between them. This CDR3 contains 13 residues. Germline values: CDR1 ENHRY, CDR2 SYGVKD. The CDR3 DNA is TGTGCCATCAGTGGTAGCCAGCCCCACGAGCAGTACTTC. Protein product: CAISGSQPHEQYF.

This clone was observed once. The rearrangement uses TRBV28 and TRBJ2-5; tentative D call: TRBD2 (6 bases). CDR3 length: 14 amino acids. V lost 5 bases to trimming and J lost 5 bases, with 15 bases between them. Germline lookup yields CDR1 MDHEN and CDR2 SYDVKM. Here the CDR3 reads CASSPGGRRETQYF. The CDR3 DNA reads as TGTGCCAGCAGTCCCGGGGGTAGGAGGGAGACCCAGTACTTC.

V and J are TRBV7-9 and TRBJ2-1; 14 nucleotides line up with TRBD2. The CDR3 is made up of 19 amino acids. The germline CDR1 and CDR2 sequences are SEHNR and FQNEAQ (reference sequence). V lost 2 bases and J lost 3; bases outside the gene matches: 9. CDR3 in amino acids: CASSLMVTSGRVFYNEQFF. The CDR3, as DNA: TGTGCCAGCAGCTTAATGGTGACTAGCGGGAGGGTCTTCTACAATGAGCAGTTCTTC. The whole variable domain, filled in from reference TRBV7-9 and TRBJ2-1, reads DTGVSQNPRHKITKRGQNVTFRCDPISEHNRLYWYRQTLGQGPEFLTYFQNEAQLEKSRLLSDRFSAERPKGSFSTLEIQRTEQGDSAMYLCASSLMVTSGRVFYNEQFFGPGTRLTVL.

The V and J genes are TRBV4-1 and TRBJ2-1, with 7 bases that match TRBD2. Germline V lookup: CDR1 MGHRA, CDR2 YSYEKL. The V gene end was trimmed by 0 bases and the J gene end by 4 bases; junction bases not matched to a gene: 3. The CDR3 is 15 amino acids. As DNA, the CDR3 is TGCGCCAGCAGCCAAGATGGCGGGGGTTACAATGAGCAGTTCTTC. This codes for CASSQDGGGYNEQFF.

There are a few counts of this clone. One end of the junction varies from germline; a read error may be responsible. The chain is built from TRBV7-7 and TRBJ1-2; 8 nucleotides match TRBD1. This CDR3 region has 15 residues. The germline gives CDR1 SSHAT, CDR2 FNYEAQ (reference sequence). As DNA, the CDR3 is TGTGCTAGCAGCTCCGAGGGACAGGACTTCTATGGCTACACCTTC. Translated: CASSSEGQDFYGYTF.

The chain links TRBV11-3 to TRBJ2-7, with TRBD1 identical over 7 bases. This CDR3 region has 15 residues. V shed 2 bases, J shed 5 bases, and the junction held 9 bases outside the gene matches. Germline V lookup: CDR1 SGHNT, CDR2 YENEEA. The CDR3 nucleotides read TGTGCCAGCAGCTTATCGCCCGACAGGGCCAACGAGCAGTACTTC. It encodes CASSLSPDRANEQYF.

This clone was observed once. The chain has TRBV5-4 and TRBJ1-3, with D tentatively TRBD1 (5 bases). Germline loops: CDR1 SGHNT, CDR2 YYREEE (reference sequence). The CDR3 runs to 15 residues. The ends were cut back, 0 bases at V and 4 bases at J, with 11 bases in the middle. The CDR3 here is CASSLGGVRGNTIYF. CDR3 coding DNA: TGTGCCAGCAGCTTGGGGGGGGTTAGAGGAAACACCATATATTTT.

This clone has only a few counts. The gene calls are TRBV25-1 and TRBJ1-2; TRBD1 matches 7 bases. Germline V gene lookup returns CDR1 MGHDK and CDR2 SYGVNS. V shed 6 bases and J 5 bases; nucleotides not matched to a gene: 9. The CDR3 consists of 14 residues. CDR3 DNA sequence: TGTGCCAGCAGGGGGGGACAGTCTTCGTATGGCTACACCTTC. This codes for CASRGGQSSYGYTF.